These 2 T cell receptor beta chains share one sample of origin, sequenced in a study of OX40 agonist ivuxolimab in advanced cancers. The library came from the immunoSEQ multiplex PCR assay. TCRdb carries this immuneACCESS record with in-frame sequences only. Its versions omit some clonotypes, under half of them owing to an unresolved V gene in the studies checked, with the rest unexplained. This sample comprises tens of thousands of clones, roughly four fifths of them detected only once. The top ten constitute roughly a quarter of the sample. The sequencing used CD4+ or CD8+ T cells sorted from blood, collected in a trial of the OX40 agonist ivuxolimab. The receptor source for this set is an adult with an advanced solid tumor such as melanoma, head and neck, liver or kidney cancer.

V usage is TRBV5-4 and J usage is TRBJ1-3; 7 bases match TRBD1. With 4 bases clipped from V and 0 bases from J, the junction kept 7 bases outside the gene matches. Germline CDR1 and CDR2: SGHNT and YYREEE (reference sequence). There are 16 residues in the CDR3. CDR3 protein: CASSRTGDSSGNTIYF. DNA of the CDR3: TGTGCCAGCAGCCGGACAGGCGATAGCTCTGGAAACACCATATATTTT.

This clone was recorded at least ten times. The chain has TRBV19 and TRBJ2-5; D is uncertain. The germline gives CDR1 LNHDA, CDR2 SQIVND (reference sequence). This CDR3 region has 12 residues. The germline V and J ends were trimmed by 1 base and 5 bases, with 5 bases remaining between them. The CDR3 reads CASSIGTETQYF. CDR3 in DNA: TGTGCCAGTAGTATAGGGACGGAGACCCAGTACTTC.